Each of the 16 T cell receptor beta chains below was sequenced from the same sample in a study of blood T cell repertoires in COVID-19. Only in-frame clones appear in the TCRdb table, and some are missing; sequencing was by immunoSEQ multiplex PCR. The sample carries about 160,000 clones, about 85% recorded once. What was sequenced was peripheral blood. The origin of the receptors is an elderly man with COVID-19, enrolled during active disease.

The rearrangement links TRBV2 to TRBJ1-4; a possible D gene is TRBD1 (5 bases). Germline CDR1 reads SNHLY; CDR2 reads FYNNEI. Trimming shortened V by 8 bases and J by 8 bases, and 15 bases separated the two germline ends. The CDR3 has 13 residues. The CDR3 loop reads CASVRTEGEKLFF. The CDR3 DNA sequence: TGTGCCAGCGTCAGGACGGAGGGGGAAAAACTGTTTTTT.

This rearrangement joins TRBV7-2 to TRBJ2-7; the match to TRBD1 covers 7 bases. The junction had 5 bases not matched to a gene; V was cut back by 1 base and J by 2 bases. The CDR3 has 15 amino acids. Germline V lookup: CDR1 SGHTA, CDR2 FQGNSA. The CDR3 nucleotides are TGTGCCAGCAGCTTAGGGGGGACAGCAACCTACGAGCAGTACTTC. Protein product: CASSLGGTATYEQYF.

The CDR3 bases are TGTGCCAGCAGCTTAAGCTCGAGCTCCTACAATGAGCAGTTCTTC. Its translation: CASSLSSSSYNEQFF. V gene TRBV7-3 combines with J gene TRBJ2-1; D unclear. Trimming shortened V by 1 base and J by 0 bases, and 7 bases separated the two germline ends. The CDR3 is made up of 15 amino acids. The V gene's germline CDR1 is SGHTA and CDR2 FQGTGA.

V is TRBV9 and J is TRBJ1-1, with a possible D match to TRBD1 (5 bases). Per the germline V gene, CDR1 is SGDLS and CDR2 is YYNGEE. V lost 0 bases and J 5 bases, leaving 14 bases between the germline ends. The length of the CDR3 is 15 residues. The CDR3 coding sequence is TGTGCCAGCAGCGTAGGTCGCCGGCAGGGTACTGAAGCTTTCTTT. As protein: CASSVGRRQGTEAFF. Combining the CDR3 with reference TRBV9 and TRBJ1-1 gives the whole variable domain DSGVTQTPKHLITATGQRVTLRCSPRSGDLSVYWYQQSLDQGLQFLIQYYNGEERAKGNILERFSAQQFPDLHSELNLSSLELGDSALYFCASSVGRRQGTEAFFGQGTRLTVV.

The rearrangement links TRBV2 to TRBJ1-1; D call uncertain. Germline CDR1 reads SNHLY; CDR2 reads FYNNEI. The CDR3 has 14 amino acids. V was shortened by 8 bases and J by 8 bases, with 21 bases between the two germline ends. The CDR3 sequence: CASGWKGLGEEAFF. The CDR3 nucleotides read TGTGCCAGCGGATGGAAGGGTTTGGGAGAGGAAGCTTTCTTT.

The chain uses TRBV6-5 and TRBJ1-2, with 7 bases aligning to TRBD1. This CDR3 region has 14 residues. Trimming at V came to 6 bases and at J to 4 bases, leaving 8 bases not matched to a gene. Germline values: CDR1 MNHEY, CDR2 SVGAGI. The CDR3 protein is CASSVRGQSYGYTF. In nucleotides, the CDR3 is TGTGCCAGCAGCGTGAGGGGACAGAGCTATGGCTACACCTTC.

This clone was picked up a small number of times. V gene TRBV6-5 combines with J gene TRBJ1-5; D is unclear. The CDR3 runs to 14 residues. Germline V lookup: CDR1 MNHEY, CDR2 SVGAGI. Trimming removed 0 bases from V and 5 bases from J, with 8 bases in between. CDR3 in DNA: TGTGCCAGCAGTTACTCGAGGGTGGATCAGCCCCAGCATTTT. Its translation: CASSYSRVDQPQHF.

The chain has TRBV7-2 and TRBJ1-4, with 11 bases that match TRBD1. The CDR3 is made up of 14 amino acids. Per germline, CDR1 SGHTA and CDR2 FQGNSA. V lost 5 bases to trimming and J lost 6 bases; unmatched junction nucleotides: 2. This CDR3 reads CASSRDRGYEKLFF. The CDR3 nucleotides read TGTGCCAGCAGCCGGGACAGGGGGTATGAAAAACTGTTTTTT.

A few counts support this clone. The CDR3 is CASSPGGQGRYEQYF. CDR3 DNA sequence: TGTGCCAGCAGCCCCGGGGGACAGGGAAGGTACGAGCAGTACTTC. V is TRBV3-1 (or the pseudogene TRBV3-2) and J is TRBJ2-7; 9 bases match TRBD1. The J segment lost 4 bases and the V segment lost 4 bases, leaving 8 bases of the junction unmatched. The CDR3 runs to 15 residues. Looked up from germline, CDR1 is LGHDT and CDR2 is YNNKEL (reference sequence).

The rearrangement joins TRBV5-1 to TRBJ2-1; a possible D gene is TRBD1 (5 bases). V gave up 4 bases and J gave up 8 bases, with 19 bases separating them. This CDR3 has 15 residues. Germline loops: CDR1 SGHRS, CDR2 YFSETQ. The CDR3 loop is CASSGQGPRLDEQFF. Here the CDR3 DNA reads TGCGCCAGCAGCGGGCAGGGCCCTCGTTTGGATGAGCAGTTCTTC.

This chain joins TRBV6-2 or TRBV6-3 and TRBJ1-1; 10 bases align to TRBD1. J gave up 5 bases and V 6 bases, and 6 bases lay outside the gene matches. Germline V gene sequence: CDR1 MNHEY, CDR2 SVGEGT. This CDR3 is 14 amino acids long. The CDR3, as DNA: TGTGCCAGCAGCCGACCGGGACAGGGGACTGAAGCTTTCTTT. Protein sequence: CASSRPGQGTEAFF.

CDR3 sequence reads: CASSFERGTEAFF. CDR3 nucleotide sequence: TGTGCCAGCAGTTTTGAACGGGGGACTGAAGCTTTCTTT. This sequence joins TRBV12-3 or TRBV12-4 and TRBJ1-1; tentatively, D is TRBD1 (5 bases). This CDR3 has 13 residues. The V and J ends lost 3 bases and 5 bases respectively, with 10 bases between them.

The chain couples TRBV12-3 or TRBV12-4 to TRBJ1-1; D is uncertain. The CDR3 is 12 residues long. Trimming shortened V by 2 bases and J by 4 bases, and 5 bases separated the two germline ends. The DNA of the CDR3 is TGTGCCAGCAGTTTAATCGGCACTGAAGCTTTCTTT. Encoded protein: CASSLIGTEAFF.

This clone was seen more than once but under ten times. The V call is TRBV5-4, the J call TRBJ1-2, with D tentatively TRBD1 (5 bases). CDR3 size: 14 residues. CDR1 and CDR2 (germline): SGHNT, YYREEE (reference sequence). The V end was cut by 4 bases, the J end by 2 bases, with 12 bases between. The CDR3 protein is CASSPPGGNYGYTF. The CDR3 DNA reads TGTGCCAGCAGCCCACCTGGGGGGAACTATGGCTACACCTTC.

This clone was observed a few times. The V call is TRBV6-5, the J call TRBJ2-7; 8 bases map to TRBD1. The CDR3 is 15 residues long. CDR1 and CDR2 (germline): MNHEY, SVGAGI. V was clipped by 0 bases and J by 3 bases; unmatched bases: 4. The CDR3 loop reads CASSYSAGGDYEQYF. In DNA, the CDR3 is TGTGCCAGCAGTTACTCGGCAGGGGGCGACTACGAGCAGTACTTC.

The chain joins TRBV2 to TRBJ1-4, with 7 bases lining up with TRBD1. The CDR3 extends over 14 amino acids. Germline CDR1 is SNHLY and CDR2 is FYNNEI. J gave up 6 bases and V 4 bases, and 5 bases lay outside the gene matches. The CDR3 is CASSGNRGDEKLFF. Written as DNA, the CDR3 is TGTGCCAGCAGTGGTAACAGGGGAGATGAAAAACTGTTTTTT.